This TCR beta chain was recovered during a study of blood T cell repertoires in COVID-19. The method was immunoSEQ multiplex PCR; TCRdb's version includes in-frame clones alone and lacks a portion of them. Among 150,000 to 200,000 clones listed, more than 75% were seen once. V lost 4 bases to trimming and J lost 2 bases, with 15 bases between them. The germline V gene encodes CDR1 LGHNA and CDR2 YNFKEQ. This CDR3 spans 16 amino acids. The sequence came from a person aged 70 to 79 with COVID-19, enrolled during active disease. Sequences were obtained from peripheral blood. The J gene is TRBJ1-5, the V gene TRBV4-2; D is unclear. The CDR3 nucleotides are TGTGCCAGCAGCCCACAGTATGGCGGGGGCAATCAGCCCCAGCATTTT. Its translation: CASSPQYGGGNQPQHF.